The clone carrying this TCR beta chain was seen once. Its cognate antigen is unknown. The data were obtained in a study of CD8 T cells in Susac syndrome. Study results and limitations: A relatively small number of individuals underwent TCR sequencing and HLA analysis.

CDR3 length: 14 residues. CDR1 MNHEY and CDR2 SVGEGT come from the germline V gene. Trimming removed 8 bases from V and 0 bases from J, with 13 bases in between. RNA totalling about 0.5 to 1 ug underwent reverse transcription with random hexamers. The amplification used immunoSEQ multiplex PCR on TCR beta CDR3; it spanned 54 Vbeta and 13 Jbeta. TCRdb re-called the immunoSEQ multiplex PCR reads with MiXCR, one entry per CDR3 protein. This sample has approximately 100,000 distinct CDR3 sequences, with around 90% found just once. The authors sequenced TCR beta from blood CD8+ and CD4+ T cells. TEMRA cells were FACS-enriched, and CD8+ and CD4+ T cells were isolated negatively.

The chain employs TRBV6-2 or TRBV6-3 and TRBJ1-2; D remains ambiguous. The receptor comes from a human donor in good health. The source material was CD4+ T cells from PBMCs. The CDR3: CASGEWLANYGYTF. For the CDR3, the DNA is TGTGCCAGCGGTGAATGGTTAGCTAACTATGGCTACACCTTC.